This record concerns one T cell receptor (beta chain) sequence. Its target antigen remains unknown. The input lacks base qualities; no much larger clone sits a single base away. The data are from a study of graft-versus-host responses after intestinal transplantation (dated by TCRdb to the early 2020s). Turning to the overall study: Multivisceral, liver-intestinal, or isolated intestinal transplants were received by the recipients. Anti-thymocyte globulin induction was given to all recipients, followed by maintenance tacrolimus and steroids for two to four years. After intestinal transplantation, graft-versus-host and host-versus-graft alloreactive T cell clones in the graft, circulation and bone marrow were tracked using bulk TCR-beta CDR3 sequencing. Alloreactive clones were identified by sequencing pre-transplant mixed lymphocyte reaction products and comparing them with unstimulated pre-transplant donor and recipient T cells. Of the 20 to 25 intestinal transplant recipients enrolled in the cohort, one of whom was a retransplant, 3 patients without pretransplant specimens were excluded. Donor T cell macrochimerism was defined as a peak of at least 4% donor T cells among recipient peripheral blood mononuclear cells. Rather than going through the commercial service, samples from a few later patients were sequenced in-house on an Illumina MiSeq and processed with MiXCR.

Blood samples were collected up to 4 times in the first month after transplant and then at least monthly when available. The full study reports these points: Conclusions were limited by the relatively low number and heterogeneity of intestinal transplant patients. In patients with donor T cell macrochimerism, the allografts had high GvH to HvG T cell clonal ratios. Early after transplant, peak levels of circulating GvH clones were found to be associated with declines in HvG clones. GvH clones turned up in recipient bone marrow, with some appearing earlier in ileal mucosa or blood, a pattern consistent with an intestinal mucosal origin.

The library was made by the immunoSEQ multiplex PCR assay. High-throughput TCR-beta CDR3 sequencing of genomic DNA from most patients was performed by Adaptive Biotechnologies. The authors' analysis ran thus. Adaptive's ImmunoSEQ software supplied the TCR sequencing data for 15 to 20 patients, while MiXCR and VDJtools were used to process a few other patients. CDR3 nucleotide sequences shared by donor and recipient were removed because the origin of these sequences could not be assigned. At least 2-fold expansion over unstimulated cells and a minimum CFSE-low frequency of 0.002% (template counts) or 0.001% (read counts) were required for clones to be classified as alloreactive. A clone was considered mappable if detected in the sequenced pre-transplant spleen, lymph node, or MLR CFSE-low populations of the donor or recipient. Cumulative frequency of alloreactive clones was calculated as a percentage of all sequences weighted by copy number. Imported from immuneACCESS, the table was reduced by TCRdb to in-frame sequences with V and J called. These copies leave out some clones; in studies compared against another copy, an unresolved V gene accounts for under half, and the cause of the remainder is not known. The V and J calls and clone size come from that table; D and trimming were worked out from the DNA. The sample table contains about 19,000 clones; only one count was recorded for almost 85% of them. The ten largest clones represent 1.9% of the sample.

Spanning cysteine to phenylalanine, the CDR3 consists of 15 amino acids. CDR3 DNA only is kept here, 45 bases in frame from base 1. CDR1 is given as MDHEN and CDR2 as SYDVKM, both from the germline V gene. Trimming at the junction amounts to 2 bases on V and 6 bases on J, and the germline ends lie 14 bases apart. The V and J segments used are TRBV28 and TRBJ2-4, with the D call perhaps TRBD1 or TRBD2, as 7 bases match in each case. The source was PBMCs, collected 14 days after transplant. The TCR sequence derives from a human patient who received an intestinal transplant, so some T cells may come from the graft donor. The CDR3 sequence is CASSLTRGGGNIQYF. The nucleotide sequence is TGTGCCAGCAGTTTAACCAGGGGGGGAGGAAACATTCAGTACTTC.